These 29 T cell receptor beta chains came from one sample sequenced in a study of regulatory T cells in long-lasting Graves disease. CDR3 regions were amplified by Arm-PCR using iRepertoire HTBI primers to build TCR beta libraries. MiXCR, applied by TCRdb to the multiplex PCR reads, yields one record per CDR3 protein. Of about 440,000 distinct CDR3 sequences listed, less than 20% are singletons. Time point defined: newly diagnosed GD, antithyroid drugs for less than 3 months. The authors made the TCR library using RNA they extracted from PBMCs. These sequences were also reported in another study, on T cells in Graves' hyperthyroidism and ophthalmopathy.

The sample here was peripheral blood mononuclear cells (PBMCs), taken at new diagnosis, from a patient treated with antithyroid drugs. The receptors derive from a woman aged 30 to 39 with Graves disease.

This clonotype was seen a few times. A much larger clone differs by one base, so this may be a read error. The J gene is TRBJ2-1, the V gene TRBV28, with D perhaps matching TRBD2 (6 bases). V was cut by 6 bases and J by 9 bases, with 15 bases left in between. This CDR3 comprises 13 residues. Germline CDR1 is MDHEN and CDR2 is SYDVKM. CDR3 residues: CASSSILAIEQFF. The CDR3 DNA reads TGTGCCAGCAGCTCCATACTAGCAATTGAGCAGTTCTTC.

At least ten counts were recorded for this clonotype. CDR3 loop: CASRPWASGSQDTQYF. CDR3 in DNA: TGTGCCAGCAGACCCTGGGCTAGCGGGTCGCAAGATACGCAGTATTTT. The chain has TRBV28 and TRBJ2-3; 8 bases align to TRBD2. The CDR3 is 16 amino acids. V lost 6 bases to trimming and J lost 5 bases; unmatched junction nucleotides: 13. Germline-derived CDR1 and CDR2 are MDHEN and SYDVKM.

At least ten counts were recorded for this clonotype. The V gene is TRBV15, the J gene TRBJ2-7; a possible D gene is TRBD1 (7 bases). CDR3 length: 17 amino acids. V dropped 1 base and J dropped 0 bases, with 16 bases sitting between them. CDR1 and CDR2 (germline): LNHNV, YYDKDF (reference sequence). The CDR3 DNA reads as TGTGCCACCAGCAGAGCCAGGGGGACTTTGAGCTCCTACGAGCAGTACTTC. Residues: CATSRARGTLSSYEQYF.

The table lists this clonotype with a few counts. The V gene is TRBV5-1, the J gene TRBJ2-7, with D uncertain. Germline lookup yields CDR1 SGHRS and CDR2 YFSETQ. This CDR3 has 14 amino acids. Trimming removed 4 bases at V and 1 base at J, with 12 bases between. CDR3 nucleotides: TGCGCCAGCAGCACAGAGACGGATTCCTACGAGCAGTACTTC. Amino acid sequence: CASSTETDSYEQYF.

This clonotype has more than one count but fewer than ten. The chain is built from TRBV27 and TRBJ2-4; D is undetermined. The CDR3 has 11 residues. Germline CDR1 MNHEY, CDR2 SMNVEV (reference sequence). Trimming pared 8 bases from V and 5 bases from J, leaving 7 bases between. In DNA form, the CDR3 reads TGTGCCAGCCGATACCAAAACATTCAGTACTTC. Residues: CASRYQNIQYF.

In this sample, this clonotype turned up many times. This chain uses TRBV6-5 with TRBJ2-7, with TRBD2 as a possible D gene (5 bases). V was shortened by 2 bases and J by 1 base, with 12 bases between the two germline ends. The CDR3 is 15 residues long. Germline V gene data show CDR1 as MNHEY and CDR2 as SVGAGI. CDR3 sequence reads: CASSYLKSGSYEQYF. The CDR3 nucleotides are TGTGCCAGCAGTTACCTGAAAAGCGGATCCTACGAGCAGTACTTC.

This clonotype was counted a single time. Only one base separates this from a far larger clonotype, so it likely reflects a read error. The rearrangement links TRBV20-1 to TRBJ2-5, with 13 bases aligning to TRBD2. Unmatched junction bases numbered 13, after V lost 1 base and J lost 11 bases. CDR1 is DFQATT and CDR2 is SNEGSKA in the germline V gene (reference sequence). The length of the CDR3 is 16 residues. This CDR3 is CSARGTSGRASNEQYF. The CDR3 DNA is TGCAGTGCTAGAGGAACTAGCGGGAGGGCCAGCAATGAGCAGTACTTC.

This clonotype turned up a few times. The V and J genes are TRBV7-9 and TRBJ2-1; 7 nucleotides line up with TRBD2. CDR3 length equals 14 residues. Per germline, CDR1 SEHNR and CDR2 FQNEAQ (reference sequence). J gave up 8 bases and V 5 bases, and 9 bases lay outside the gene matches. The CDR3 DNA reads as TGTGCCAGCAGCCCGGGGGTGGGGGGGGATGAGCAGTTCTTC. As protein: CASSPGVGGDEQFF.

There are a few counts of this clonotype. V gene TRBV11-2 combines with J gene TRBJ2-5; weak D call: TRBD2 (6 bases). Trimming left V 0 bases short and J 8 bases short, with 16 bases between. The CDR3 is 15 residues long. Germline V CDR1 and CDR2: SGHAT, FQNNGV. The CDR3 sequence is CASSLEFGTLSTQYF. The CDR3 nucleotides are TGTGCCAGCAGCTTAGAGTTTGGGACTCTTAGTACCCAGTACTTC.

This clonotype showed up many times. The gene calls are TRBV28 and TRBJ1-1; possibly TRBD1 for D (6 bases). CDR3 length equals 16 residues. V was cut by 2 bases and J by 0 bases, with 13 bases left in between. CDR1 and CDR2 from the germline V gene are MDHEN and SYDVKM. CDR3 in amino acids: CASSLPRGSVNTEAFF. The CDR3 DNA sequence: TGTGCCAGCAGTTTACCCAGGGGAAGCGTGAACACTGAAGCTTTCTTT.

This clonotype came up a few times. With only one base between it and a far larger clone, this is likely a read error. The chain joins TRBV6-1 to TRBJ2-3, with D possibly called TRBD1 or TRBD2 (5 bases each). V lost 5 bases, J lost 5 bases, and 20 bases lay in between. CDR3 length equals 16 residues. Germline V gene lookup returns CDR1 MNHNS and CDR2 SASEGT. The CDR3 nucleotides read TGTGCCAGCAGTCCCCGGGACCCCGGCGGCGGAGATACGCAGTATTTT. Amino acids: CASSPRDPGGGDTQYF.

This clonotype came up many times. CDR3 amino acids: CASSQAGGGNREQYF. The CDR3 nucleotides read TGTGCCAGCAGCCAAGCGGGAGGTGGAAATCGGGAGCAGTACTTC. This sequence joins TRBV3-1 and TRBJ2-7; 7 bases map to TRBD2. The CDR3 has 15 amino acids. After removal of 1 base from V and 7 bases from J, the junction contained 10 bases not matched to a gene. CDR1 is LGHDT and CDR2 is YNNKEL in the germline V gene (reference sequence).

Notes on this clonotype: The germline gene is not matched at one end of the junction; a read error may be the cause. The chain is built from TRBV6-2 or TRBV6-3 and TRBJ1-2; D unresolved. Germline lookup yields CDR1 MNHEY and CDR2 SVGEGT. The CDR3 extends over 16 amino acids. CDR3 protein: CACSYCLSCVHLGYTF. CDR3 bases: TGTGCCTGCAGTTACTGTCTTTCGTGTGTCCACCTTGGCTACACCTTC.

In this sample, this clonotype turned up a few times. This chain links TRBV19 with TRBJ2-3; D is perhaps TRBD2 (7 bases). Between the trimmed V and J ends, which lost 6 bases and 0 bases, there was a span of 10 bases. The CDR3 loop spans 14 amino acids. Per germline, CDR1 LNHDA and CDR2 SQIVND (reference sequence). CDR3: CASRRGPSTDTQYF. CDR3 bases: TGTGCCAGTAGGCGGGGGCCTAGCACAGATACGCAGTATTTT.

On this clonotype: A single base separates this from a much larger clone, so it may be a read error. The chain uses TRBV7-9 and TRBJ2-5, with D possibly matching TRBD2 (6 bases). Germline-derived CDR1 and CDR2 are SEHNR and FQNEAQ (reference sequence). This CDR3 spans 13 amino acids. In nucleotides, the CDR3 is TGTGTCAGCAGCCGGGAGCCCTTGGAGACCCAGTACTTC. Translated: CVSSREPLETQYF.

This clonotype was seen repeatedly, ten times or more. The chain links TRBV3-1 to TRBJ2-7; no definite D call. Looked up from germline, CDR1 is LGHDT and CDR2 is YNNKEL (reference sequence). V shed 1 base and J shed 3 bases, with 4 bases lying between them. The CDR3 has 12 amino acids. CDR3 amino acids: CASSQGGYEQYF. The CDR3 DNA is TGTGCCAGCAGCCAAGGAGGCTACGAGCAGTACTTC.

In its sample, this clonotype was seen many times. The J gene is TRBJ1-4, the V gene TRBV7-9; D possibly corresponds to TRBD1 (6 bases). Germline V gene lookup returns CDR1 SEHNR and CDR2 FQNEAQ (reference sequence). V gave up 5 bases and J gave up 4 bases, with 11 bases separating them. The CDR3 sequence is 14 residues long. The CDR3 region has the DNA TGTGCCAGCAGCCGGACAGAACTTAATGAAAAACTGTTTTTT. Translation: CASSRTELNEKLFF.

This sequence joins TRBV12-3 or TRBV12-4 and TRBJ2-1; 9 nucleotides align to TRBD2. J was trimmed by 6 bases and V by 7 bases; bases with no gene match: 4. The CDR3 loop spans 13 amino acids. CDR3 sequence: CASTTLAGNEQFF. The CDR3 DNA is TGTGCCAGCACCACACTAGCGGGCAATGAGCAGTTCTTC.

The CDR3 coding sequence is TGTGCCAGCAGCCAAGATGGCAGCGGGAGTGCCAATGAGCAGTTCTTC. The encoded protein is CASSQDGSGSANEQFF. V usage is TRBV3-1 and J usage is TRBJ2-1; 8 bases align to TRBD2. The CDR3 extends over 16 amino acids. Per the germline V gene, CDR1 is LGHDT and CDR2 is YNNKEL (reference sequence). After removal of 0 bases from V and 6 bases from J, the junction contained 7 bases not matched to a gene.

Comments on this clonotype: With only one base between it and a far larger clone, this is likely a read error. This rearrangement joins TRBV3-1 to TRBJ2-1; no reliable D call. This CDR3 spans 13 amino acids. The germline V gene has CDR1 LGHDT and CDR2 YNNKEL (reference sequence). V lost 7 bases, J lost 9 bases, and 16 bases lay in between. The CDR3 here is CASTHGGYGEQFF. The CDR3 DNA reads TGTGCCAGCACCCATGGTGGGTACGGTGAGCAGTTCTTC.

The rearrangement uses TRBV7-2 and TRBJ2-3; D ambiguous. Trimming left V 4 bases short and J 4 bases short, with 9 bases between. The CDR3 is 13 amino acids. Per germline, CDR1 SGHTA and CDR2 FQGNSA. CDR3 coding DNA: TGTGCCAGCAGCTACGCTACCCCAGATACGCAGTATTTT. This gives the protein CASSYATPDTQYF.

At least ten counts were recorded for this clonotype. CDR3 sequence reads: CASSPPGTGGKTQYF. The CDR3 DNA is TGTGCCAGCAGTCCGCCTGGGACAGGGGGAAAGACCCAGTACTTC. This chain joins TRBV28 and TRBJ2-5, with 11 bases that match TRBD1. The CDR3 is 15 amino acids. Germline V gene lookup returns CDR1 MDHEN and CDR2 SYDVKM. Trimming removed 5 bases from V and 6 bases from J; junction bases left unmatched: 8.

Only a few counts were recorded for this clonotype. J is TRBJ2-7 and V is TRBV28, with TRBD1 identical over 8 bases. The ends lost 6 bases at V and 0 bases at J; junction bases unmatched: 4. CDR3 length equals 14 residues. Germline loops: CDR1 MDHEN, CDR2 SYDVKM. CDR3: CASRMTGVSYEQYF. DNA for the CDR3: TGTGCCAGCAGGATGACAGGGGTCTCCTACGAGCAGTACTTC.

Points on this clonotype: This may be a read error, as it is one base from a much larger clone. The V and J genes are TRBV11-3 and TRBJ2-1, with a tentative D call TRBD1 (6 bases). The germline CDR1 and CDR2 sequences are SGHNT and YENEEA. This CDR3 spans 14 amino acids. The chain's CDR3 is CASSLEPGHNDQFF. The CDR3 nucleotides read TGTGCCAGCAGCTTAGAGCCGGGACACAATGATCAGTTCTTC.

V is TRBV9 and J is TRBJ2-3; D uncertain. The CDR3 covers 15 residues. Germline assignment: CDR1 SGDLS and CDR2 YYNGEE. Between the trimmed V and J ends, which lost 4 bases and 2 bases, there was a span of 14 bases. CDR3 amino acids: CASSSSPQPTDTQYF. The CDR3 nucleotides read TGTGCCAGCAGCTCGTCACCCCAACCCACAGATACGCAGTATTTT.

Ten or more counts support this clonotype. The chain is built from TRBV28 and TRBJ2-2; unclear D gene. This CDR3 has 14 residues. Germline V gives CDR1 MDHEN, CDR2 SYDVKM. Trimming took 2 bases from V and 1 from J, leaving 5 bases between them. CDR3 sequence: CASSLGMNTGELFF. The DNA for the CDR3 is TGTGCCAGCAGTTTAGGAATGAACACCGGGGAGCTGTTTTTT.

This chain links TRBV19 with TRBJ2-1; the match to TRBD2 covers 8 bases. The germline V gene encodes CDR1 LNHDA and CDR2 SQIVND (reference sequence). V shed 4 bases and J 2 bases; nucleotides not matched to a gene: 7. The CDR3 totals 16 residues. The CDR3 loop is CASSKDSGITYNEQFF. The CDR3 DNA is TGTGCCAGTAGTAAAGATAGCGGGATAACCTACAATGAGCAGTTCTTC.

This clonotype has a count of ten or more. This sequence joins TRBV12-3 or TRBV12-4 and TRBJ1-1; unclear D gene. The CDR3 runs to 16 residues. Trimming removed 4 bases from V and 2 bases from J, with 17 bases in between. CDR3 protein: CASSSLRAAKNTEAFF. CDR3 nucleotide sequence: TGTGCCAGCAGTTCCCTGCGAGCGGCCAAAAACACTGAAGCTTTCTTT.

Turning to this clonotype: A much larger clone differs by one base, so this may be a read error. The V call is TRBV12-3 or TRBV12-4, the J call TRBJ2-7; no clear D. V was shortened by 5 bases and J by 3 bases, with 17 bases between the two germline ends. The CDR3 runs 15 residues. The CDR3 DNA sequence: TGTGCCAGCAGTCGTAGCCGGAGAACCTACTACGAGCAGTACTTC. Translating it yields CASSRSRRTYYEQYF.